The TCR beta chain described here comes from a study of CXCR3-negative and CXCR3-positive naive CD8 T cells. Study-level points and caveats: Naive cells positive for CXCR3 carried more hydrophobic TRB CDR3s than CXCR3-negative ones. Comparably high diversity was seen in both naive subsets, and much lower diversity in memory CD8+ cells. TRB CDR3 properties were used to infer TCR strength, and surface CD5 was comparable between naive subsets. Memory cells differed in TRBV-TRBJ usage, but naive CXCR3-negative and CXCR3-positive cells had similar usage.

Comments on this clonotype: Its antigen is not known.

Phenotypically, naive CD8+ T cells corresponded to CD45RO-CCR7+CD27+CD95-. The length of the CDR3 is 12 residues. Germline assignment: CDR1 MNHEY and CDR2 SVGAGI. cDNA libraries for TRB were generated by 5' RACE incorporating UMI labels. TCRdb reanalyzed the 5' RACE reads and collapses them to one entry per CDR3 protein, without DNA. Its table lists approximately 90,000 distinct CDR3 sequences. Sequenced sample: naive CXCR3+ CD8+ T cells from blood. Described subset: CD45RO-CCR7+CD27+CD95- naive CD8+ T cells expressing CXCR3 (TNR3+). V and J are TRBV6-5 and TRBJ2-7; the D call of TRBD1 rests on TCRdb alone, since no DNA is present to check it. The sequence derives from a human donor in good health. Some clones in this sample may be carry-over from other donors' samples. The CDR3 loop reads CASSPGPGEQYF.